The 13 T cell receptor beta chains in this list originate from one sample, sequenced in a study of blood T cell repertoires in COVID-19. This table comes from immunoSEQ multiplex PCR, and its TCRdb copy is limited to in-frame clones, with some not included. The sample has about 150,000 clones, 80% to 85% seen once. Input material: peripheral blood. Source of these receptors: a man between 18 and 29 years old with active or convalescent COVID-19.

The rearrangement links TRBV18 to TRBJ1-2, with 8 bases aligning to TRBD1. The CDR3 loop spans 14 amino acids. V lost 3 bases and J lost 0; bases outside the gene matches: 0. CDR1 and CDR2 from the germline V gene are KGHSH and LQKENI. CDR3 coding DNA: TGTGCCAGCTCACCGACAGGGGCTAACTATGGCTACACCTTC. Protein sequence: CASSPTGANYGYTF.

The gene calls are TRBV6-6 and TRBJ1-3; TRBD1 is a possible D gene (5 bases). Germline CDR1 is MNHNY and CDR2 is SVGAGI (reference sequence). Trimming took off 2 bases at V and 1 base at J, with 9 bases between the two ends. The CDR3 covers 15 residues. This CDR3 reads CASSYRAGSGNTIYF. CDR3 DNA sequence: TGTGCCAGCAGTTACAGGGCAGGGTCTGGAAACACCATATATTTT.

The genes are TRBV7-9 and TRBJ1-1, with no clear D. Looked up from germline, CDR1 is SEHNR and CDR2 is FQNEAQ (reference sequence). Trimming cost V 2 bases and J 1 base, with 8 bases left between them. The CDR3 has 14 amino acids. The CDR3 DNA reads TGTGCCAGCAGCTTACGGTCCGGGAACACTGAAGCTTTCTTT. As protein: CASSLRSGNTEAFF. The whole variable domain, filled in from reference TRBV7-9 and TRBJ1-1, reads DTGVSQNPRHKITKRGQNVTFRCDPISEHNRLYWYRQTLGQGPEFLTYFQNEAQLEKSRLLSDRFSAERPKGSFSTLEIQRTEQGDSAMYLCASSLRSGNTEAFFGQGTRLTVV.

The CDR3 reads CASSSNAGGTYEQYF. The DNA of the CDR3 is TGCGCCAGCAGCTCAAACGCGGGAGGCACCTACGAGCAGTACTTC. The V and J genes are TRBV5-1 and TRBJ2-7, with 8 bases matching TRBD2. The ends lost 3 bases at V and 2 bases at J; junction bases unmatched: 7. Looked up from germline, CDR1 is SGHRS and CDR2 is YFSETQ. The CDR3 contains 15 residues.

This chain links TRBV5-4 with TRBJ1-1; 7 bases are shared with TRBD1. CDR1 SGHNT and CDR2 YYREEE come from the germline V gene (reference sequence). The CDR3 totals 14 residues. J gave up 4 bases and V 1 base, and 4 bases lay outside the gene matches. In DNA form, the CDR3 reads TGTGCCAGCAGCTTGAATCAGGGGGGCACTGAAGCTTTCTTT. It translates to CASSLNQGGTEAFF.

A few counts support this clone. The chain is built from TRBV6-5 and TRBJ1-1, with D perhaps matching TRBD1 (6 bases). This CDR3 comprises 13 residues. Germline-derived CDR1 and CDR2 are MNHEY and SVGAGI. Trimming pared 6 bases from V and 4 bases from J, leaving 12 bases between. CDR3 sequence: CASRNRDSTEAFF. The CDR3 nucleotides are TGTGCCAGCAGAAACAGGGATTCCACTGAAGCTTTCTTT.

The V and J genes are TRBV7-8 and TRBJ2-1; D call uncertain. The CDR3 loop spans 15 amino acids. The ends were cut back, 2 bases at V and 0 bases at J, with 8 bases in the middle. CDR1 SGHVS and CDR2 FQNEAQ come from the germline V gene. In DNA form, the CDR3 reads TGTGCCAGCAGCTTACTCAGAAGCTCCTACAATGAGCAGTTCTTC. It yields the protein CASSLLRSSYNEQFF.

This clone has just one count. The CDR3 DNA sequence: TGCGCCAGCAGCCAATCATCCACGGGATACTATGGCTACACCTTC. As protein: CASSQSSTGYYGYTF. The V and J genes are TRBV4-3 and TRBJ1-2; D is unresolved. The V gene lost 2 bases and the J gene lost 3 bases, with 13 bases spanning the gap. Germline-derived CDR1 and CDR2 are LGHNA and YSLEER. The length of the CDR3 is 15 residues.

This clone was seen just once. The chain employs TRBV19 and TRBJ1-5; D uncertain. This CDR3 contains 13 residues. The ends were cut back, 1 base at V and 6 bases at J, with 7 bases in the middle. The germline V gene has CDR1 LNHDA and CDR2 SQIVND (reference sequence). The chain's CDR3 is CASSIGRGQPQHF. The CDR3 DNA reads TGTGCCAGTAGTATAGGGAGAGGTCAGCCCCAGCATTTT.

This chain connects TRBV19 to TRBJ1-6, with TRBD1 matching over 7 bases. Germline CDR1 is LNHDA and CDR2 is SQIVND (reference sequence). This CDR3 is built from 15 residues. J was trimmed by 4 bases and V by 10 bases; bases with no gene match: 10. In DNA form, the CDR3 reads TGTGCCACCTCAATAGGGGACAGTTATAATTCACCCCTCCACTTT. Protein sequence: CATSIGDSYNSPLHF.

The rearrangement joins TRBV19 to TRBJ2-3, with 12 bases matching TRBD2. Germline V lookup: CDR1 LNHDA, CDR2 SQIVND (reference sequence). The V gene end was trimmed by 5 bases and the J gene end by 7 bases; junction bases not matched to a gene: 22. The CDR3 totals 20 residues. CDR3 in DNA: TGTGCCAGTAGTCCTACGAAGGGTTCCCTAGCGGGAGGGCCGCGGAATACGCAGTATTTT. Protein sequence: CASSPTKGSLAGGPRNTQYF. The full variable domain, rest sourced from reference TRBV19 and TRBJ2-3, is DGGITQSPKYLFRKEGQNVTLSCEQNLNHDAMYWYRQDPGQGLRLIYYSQIVNDFQKGDIAEGYSVSREKKESFPLTVTSAQKNPTAFYLCASSPTKGSLAGGPRNTQYFGPGTRLTVL.

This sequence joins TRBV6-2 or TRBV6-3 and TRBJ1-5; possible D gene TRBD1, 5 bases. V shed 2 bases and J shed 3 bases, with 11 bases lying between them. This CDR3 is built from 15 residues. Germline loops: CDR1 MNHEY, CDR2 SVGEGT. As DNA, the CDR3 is TGTGCCAGCAGTTACACGGGGGTTCCCAATCAGCCCCAGCATTTT. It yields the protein CASSYTGVPNQPQHF.

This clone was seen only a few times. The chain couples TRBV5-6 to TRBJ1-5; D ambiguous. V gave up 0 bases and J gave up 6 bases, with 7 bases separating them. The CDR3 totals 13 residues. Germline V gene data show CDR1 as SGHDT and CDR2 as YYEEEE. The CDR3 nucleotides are TGTGCCAGCAGCTTGGACCGAGGTCAGCCCCAGCATTTT. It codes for CASSLDRGQPQHF.